Each of the 18 T cell receptor beta chains below was sequenced from the same sample in a study of metastatic and nonmetastatic thyroid tumors. All patients were treatment-naive before thyroid surgery. TCRdb re-clonotyped the PCR reads through MiXCR. This sample has around 61,000 clones, with less than 30% found just once. Sample: blood. The receptors come from a female donor with papillary thyroid cancer or a benign thyroid nodule (not recorded which). Some clones in this sample may be carry-over from other donors' samples.

This clone was picked up one time. The chain carries TRBV9 and TRBJ2-7; 8 nucleotides agree with TRBD1. The CDR3 covers 14 residues. Trimming took 0 bases from V and 4 from J; bases not matched to a gene: 3. The germline gives CDR1 SGDLS, CDR2 YYNGEE. Here the CDR3 DNA reads TGTGCCAGCAGCGTAGGGGGACAGGTTTACGAGCAGTACTTC. Its protein product is CASSVGGQVYEQYF. The variable domain in full, with the rest retrieved from reference TRBV9 and TRBJ2-7, is DSGVTQTPKHLITATGQRVTLRCSPRSGDLSVYWYQQSLDQGLQFLIQYYNGEERAKGNILERFSAQQFPDLHSELNLSSLELGDSALYFCASSVGGQVYEQYFGPGTRLTVT.

In its sample, this clone was seen a few times. V and J are TRBV12-3 or TRBV12-4 and TRBJ1-2; 8 nucleotides align to TRBD1. Losses at the gene ends were 5 bases for V and 4 bases for J; bases not matched to a gene: 3. This CDR3 spans 13 amino acids. CDR3 amino acids: CASSDDRGYGYTF. CDR3 nucleotide sequence: TGTGCCAGCAGTGACGACAGGGGCTATGGCTACACCTTC.

This clone appeared a few times. The CDR3 coding sequence is TGCGCCAGCAGCCAAGATAAGGTGGGCCCCTACGAGCAGTACTTC. Translating gives CASSQDKVGPYEQYF. The chain has TRBV4-1 and TRBJ2-7; D is unresolved. Looked up from germline, CDR1 is MGHRA and CDR2 is YSYEKL. The V gene lost 0 bases and the J gene lost 2 bases, with 11 bases spanning the gap. There are 15 residues in the CDR3.

The CDR3 reads CASSQGADTQYF. The CDR3 bases are TGCGCCAGCAGCCAAGGGGCAGATACGCAGTATTTT. V gene TRBV4-1 combines with J gene TRBJ2-3; D is uncertain. V shed 1 base and J shed 4 bases, with 3 bases lying between them. The CDR3 is made up of 12 amino acids. Germline CDR1 is MGHRA and CDR2 is YSYEKL.

This clone was counted a few times. The J gene is TRBJ2-1, the V gene TRBV27; 10 nucleotides match TRBD2. The CDR3 is 14 residues long. The junction had 7 bases not matched to a gene; V was cut back by 10 bases and J by 4 bases. Per the germline V gene, CDR1 is MNHEY and CDR2 is SMNVEV (reference sequence). The CDR3: CATSGLAFYNEQFF. The DNA of the CDR3 is TGTGCCACTTCGGGACTAGCGTTTTACAATGAGCAGTTCTTC.

The rearrangement joins TRBV2 to TRBJ1-2; D ambiguous. The CDR3 contains 13 residues. V lost 5 bases to trimming and J lost 3 bases, with 10 bases between them. Germline V gene data show CDR1 as SNHLY and CDR2 as FYNNEI. The CDR3 DNA sequence: TGTGCCAGCAGTCCGGACGGGGACTATGGCTACACCTTC. Translation: CASSPDGDYGYTF.

The genes are TRBV7-3 and TRBJ1-6; no clear D gene. CDR3 length: 15 residues. Germline V CDR1 and CDR2: SGHTA, FQGTGA. The V end lost 1 base, the J end lost 7 bases, and 11 bases lay between the germline ends. The CDR3 DNA is TGTGCCAGCAGCTTAAATCGGGGTAAAAATTCACCCCTCCACTTT. Its protein product is CASSLNRGKNSPLHF.

This clone was observed a handful of times. The chain recombines TRBV20-1 with TRBJ1-2; 7 bases map to TRBD1. The CDR3 is 11 amino acids. The germline CDR1 and CDR2 sequences are DFQATT and SNEGSKA (reference sequence). The CDR3 DNA reads as TGCAGGGGAGACAGGGAGAATGGCTACACCTTC. Encoded protein: CRGDRENGYTF.

This clone was seen at least ten times. The rearrangement uses TRBV28 and TRBJ2-1, with D perhaps being TRBD1 or TRBD2 (6 bases each). CDR1 and CDR2 from the germline V gene are MDHEN and SYDVKM. The CDR3 spans 16 residues. V lost 8 bases and J lost 0, with 17 bases in between. As DNA, the CDR3 is TGTGCCAGCGGAAAGGGGGGTCTTACCTCCTACAATGAGCAGTTCTTC. Translating it yields CASGKGGLTSYNEQFF.

The V and J genes are TRBV11-1 and TRBJ2-6; weak D call: TRBD2 (5 bases). The CDR3 loop spans 15 amino acids. V lost 5 bases, J lost 1 base, and 9 bases lay in between. Germline lookup yields CDR1 SGHAT and CDR2 FQDESV (reference sequence). The DNA of the CDR3 is TGTGCCAGCAGCACTGGCGGGTCTGGGGCCAACGTCCTGACTTTC. It codes for CASSTGGSGANVLTF. Based on the CDR3 plus reference TRBV11-1 and TRBJ2-6, the full variable domain is EAEVAQSPRYKITEKSQAVAFWCDPISGHATLYWYRQILGQGPELLVQFQDESVVDDSQLPKDRFSAERLKGVDSTLKIQPAELGDSAMYLCASSTGGSGANVLTFGAGSRLTVL.

This clone was counted a few times. The chain uses TRBV15 and TRBJ2-1; 7 bases match TRBD2. This CDR3 region has 15 residues. V lost 0 bases and J lost 6; bases outside the gene matches: 5. CDR1 is LNHNV and CDR2 is YYDKDF in the germline V gene (reference sequence). The DNA of the CDR3 is TGTGCCACCAGCAGAGATGGGGACTACTTCAATGAGCAGTTCTTC. Amino acid sequence: CATSRDGDYFNEQFF.

The chain has TRBV19 and TRBJ2-7; 10 bases are shared with TRBD1. The germline V gene has CDR1 LNHDA and CDR2 SQIVND (reference sequence). The CDR3 is made up of 15 amino acids. Trimming cost V 5 bases and J 6 bases; bases outside gene matches: 10. Here the CDR3 reads CASSLRDRGSSEQYF. CDR3 in DNA: TGTGCCAGTAGTCTCCGGGACAGGGGATCCAGCGAGCAGTACTTC.

The gene calls are TRBV9 and TRBJ2-3; 12 nucleotides agree with TRBD1. Germline CDR1 is SGDLS and CDR2 is YYNGEE. The junction had 3 bases not matched to a gene; V was cut back by 0 bases and J by 4 bases. The CDR3 runs 16 residues. The CDR3 sequence is CASSVVGTGGADTQYF. In nucleotides, the CDR3 is TGTGCCAGCAGCGTAGTCGGGACAGGGGGCGCAGATACGCAGTATTTT. Based on the CDR3 plus reference TRBV9 and TRBJ2-3, the full variable domain is DSGVTQTPKHLITATGQRVTLRCSPRSGDLSVYWYQQSLDQGLQFLIQYYNGEERAKGNILERFSAQQFPDLHSELNLSSLELGDSALYFCASSVVGTGGADTQYFGPGTRLTVL.

The chain carries TRBV5-1 and TRBJ2-6; D is ambiguous. Germline V gives CDR1 SGHRS, CDR2 YFSETQ. CDR3 length: 14 amino acids. The germline V and J ends were trimmed by 7 bases and 0 bases, with 8 bases remaining between them. The CDR3 DNA is TGCGCCAGCCAGCTCAACTCTGGGGCCAACGTCCTGACTTTC. It is translated as CASQLNSGANVLTF.

The J gene is TRBJ1-3, the V gene TRBV12-3 or TRBV12-4, with TRBD1 identical over 7 bases. The CDR3 is 13 amino acids. V was pared by 6 bases and J by 8 bases, with 7 bases of the junction left unmatched. The CDR3 DNA reads as TGTGCCAGCAGACAGGGGACCGGTGACACCATATATTTT. Protein: CASRQGTGDTIYF.

Regarding this clone: A read error may account for a junction end that differs from germline. The chain links TRBV4-3 to TRBJ2-6; a possible D gene is TRBD1 (6 bases). Germline V CDR1 and CDR2: LGHNA, YSLEER. The CDR3 sequence is 17 residues long. The CDR3 here is CASIQAGGSSGANVLTF. The CDR3 DNA follows: TGCGCCAGCATCCAAGCTGGGGGCAGCTCTGGGGCCAACGTCCTTACTTTC.

The chain uses TRBV7-9 and TRBJ1-2; the D gene is possibly TRBD1 (5 bases). V lost 7 bases and J lost 6, with 15 bases in between. Germline V gives CDR1 SEHNR, CDR2 FQNEAQ (reference sequence). This CDR3 is built from 13 residues. The CDR3, as DNA: TGTGCCAGCACTACGGGGGGGGTACATGGCTACACCTTC. Its translation is CASTTGGVHGYTF.

The chain employs TRBV6-2 or TRBV6-3 and TRBJ2-2, with D perhaps given as TRBD1 or TRBD2 (5 bases each). The V gene lost 2 bases and the J gene lost 0 bases, with 19 bases spanning the gap. Germline CDR1 MNHEY, CDR2 SVGEGT. The CDR3 sequence is 19 residues long. The CDR3 DNA follows: TGTGCCAGCAGTTACGGGGCGGGTAGACGACCCACGAACACCGGGGAGCTGTTTTTT. It is translated as CASSYGAGRRPTNTGELFF.